The 25 T cell receptor beta chains reported below all come from one sample, sequenced in a study of tumor-infiltrating lymphocytes in primary liver carcinoma. Co-extracted RNA and DNA came from roughly 21-30 mg of unsorted bulk tissue. Total RNA amounting to roughly 450 ng was the source from which TCR beta cDNA was made with a constant-region primer. It was through three nested multiplex PCR rounds of slightly modified ARM-PCR that TCR beta libraries arose. For roughly 10 cycles apiece, the opening two PCR rounds ran with TRBV1-TRBV30 forward primers and a C-beta reverse primer. TCRdb independently ran MiXCR on the multiplex PCR reads; one entry per CDR3 protein. The profile shows roughly 100,000 distinct CDR3 sequences, roughly 85% of them singletons. Sequencing used liver tumor tissue from sampling region 3. Noted subset: tumor region T3, left-lateral pole. These TCRs come from a man aged 40-50 years with primary liver carcinoma and hepatitis B virus infection.

Note on this clonotype: The junction departs from the called germline gene at one end, perhaps through a read error. The genes are TRBV2 and TRBJ2-6; tentative D call: TRBD1 (6 bases). Germline lookup yields CDR1 SNHLY and CDR2 FYNNEI. There are 15 residues in the CDR3. The CDR3 nucleotides read TGTGCCAGCTCGTTTCGACAGGCTGGGGCCAACATCCTGACTTTC. Translated: CASSFRQAGANILTF.

In the case of this clonotype: It is likely a read error, because the conserved phenylalanine at the end of the CDR3 is missing. The chain is built from TRBV4-1 and TRBJ2-3, with TRBD2 matching over 8 bases. Germline values: CDR1 MGHRA, CDR2 YSYEKL. Trimming removed 4 bases from V and 6 bases from J; junction bases left unmatched: 9. The CDR3 has 15 amino acids. The CDR3 region is CASSPRAGVTDTQYL. As DNA, the CDR3 is TGCGCCAGCAGCCCGCGAGCGGGAGTGACTGATACGCAGTATTTA.

This clonotype has only a few counts. It is likely a read error, because the conserved phenylalanine at the end of the CDR3 is missing. The chain uses TRBV11-2 and TRBJ2-7, with D possibly being TRBD1 (6 bases). The CDR3 consists of 12 residues. Germline loops: CDR1 SGHAT, CDR2 FQNNGV. The V end lost 6 bases, the J end lost 3 bases, and 9 bases lay between the germline ends. In DNA form, the CDR3 reads TGTGCCAGCAGTCCCAGGGGCTACGAGCAGTACTAT. Encoded protein: CASSPRGYEQYY.

With respect to this clonotype: One end of the junction fails to match germline, which may point to a read error. This chain uses TRBV6-2 or TRBV6-3 with TRBJ1-2; D is unresolved. In germline, CDR1 is MNHEY, CDR2 SVGEGT. The CDR3 contains 16 residues. The DNA of the CDR3 is TGTGCCAGTGGTCCGAGCGGAACCTTTACATCCTATGGCTATATCTTT. This codes for CASGPSGTFTSYGYIF.

This clonotype showed up many times. This chain connects TRBV24-1 to TRBJ1-1; TRBD1 might be the D (5 bases). CDR3 length: 16 residues. V lost 1 base and J 6 bases, leaving 17 bases between the germline ends. Germline V lookup: CDR1 KGHDR, CDR2 SFDVKD. DNA of the CDR3: TGTGCCACCAGTGATTTTGGGGCCTTAGTGAGAGCTGAAGCTTTCTTT. This gives the protein CATSDFGALVRAEAFF.

This clonotype was seen just once. The chain combines TRBV6-5 with TRBJ2-1; the D gene is possibly TRBD2 (5 bases). The V and J ends lost 7 bases and 7 bases respectively, with 17 bases between them. The CDR3 extends over 14 amino acids. Germline-derived CDR1 and CDR2 are MNHEY and SVGAGI. CDR3 sequence reads: CASTIGPRGNEQFF. The CDR3 DNA reads TGTGCCAGCACCATCGGACCTCGGGGAAATGAGCAGTTCTTC.

As to this clonotype: This could be a read error, since a much larger clone is one nucleotide away. The rearrangement joins TRBV29-1 to TRBJ2-2; TRBD2 aligns across 7 bases. Germline V gives CDR1 SQVTM, CDR2 ANQGSEA. The CDR3 loop spans 15 amino acids. Written as DNA, the CDR3 is TGCAGCGTTAGTCGTCCGGGAGGTGGCACCGGGGAGCTGCTTTTT. Its protein product is CSVSRPGGGTGELLF.

This clonotype was found many times. The genes are TRBV5-5 and TRBJ1-2; a weak D match, TRBD1 (6 bases). The V end was cut by 0 bases, the J end by 0 bases, with 9 bases between. The CDR3 is 15 residues long. Germline CDR1 is SGHKS and CDR2 is YYEKEE (reference sequence). DNA for the CDR3: TGTGCCAGCAGCTTGGGCAGGACAGCTAACTATGGCTACACCTTC. Its protein product is CASSLGRTANYGYTF.

On this clonotype: No conserved phenylalanine or tryptophan ends this CDR3, so it is likely a read error. The chain combines TRBV10-3 with TRBJ1-2, with 9 bases aligning to TRBD1. Per germline, CDR1 ENHRY and CDR2 SYGVKD. The ends lost 3 bases at V and 8 bases at J; junction bases unmatched: 10. The CDR3 loop spans 15 amino acids. In DNA form, the CDR3 reads TGTGCCATCAGTGATCTCCGGGACAGGGAGTCCGGCTACACCGTC. It codes for CAISDLRDRESGYTV.

Remarks on this clonotype: The final CDR3 position lacks the conserved phenylalanine or tryptophan, pointing to a likely read error. This chain links TRBV12-3 or TRBV12-4 with TRBJ2-1, with D maybe TRBD1 (7 bases). The CDR3 runs to 15 residues. In DNA, the CDR3 is TGTGCTAGCAGTTTATATAGGAGGGGGCACAATGAGCAGTTCTAC. It translates to CASSLYRRGHNEQFY.

The rearrangement uses TRBV4-2 and TRBJ2-3; possible D gene TRBD2, 6 bases. The length of the CDR3 is 15 residues. V lost 5 bases to trimming and J lost 0 bases, with 12 bases between them. Germline V gene sequence: CDR1 LGHNA, CDR2 YNFKEQ. The CDR3, as DNA: TGTGCCAGCAGCTTGACTAGTATGAGCACAGATACGCAGTATTTT. It is translated as CASSLTSMSTDTQYF.

The chain combines TRBV28 with TRBJ1-5; 7 nucleotides align to TRBD1. Losses at the gene ends were 11 bases for V and 2 bases for J; bases not matched to a gene: 15. The CDR3 length is 16 residues. Germline V gene sequence: CDR1 MDHEN, CDR2 SYDVKM. The CDR3 region is CACNLPRQGCNQPQHF. The CDR3 nucleotides read TGTGCCTGCAATTTGCCTCGACAGGGATGCAATCAGCCCCAGCATTTT.

A word on this clonotype: The junction and the germline gene differ at one end; a read error may be behind it. The chain joins TRBV6-1 to TRBJ2-7; the match to TRBD1 covers 9 bases. Germline V CDR1 and CDR2: MNHNS, SASEGT. The CDR3 covers 14 residues. The CDR3 is CACSTGTGPYEQHF. As DNA, the CDR3 is TGTGCCTGCAGTACCGGGACAGGGCCCTACGAGCAGCACTTC.

As concerns this clonotype: A read error may produce the germline difference seen at one junction end. The chain is built from TRBV5-8 and TRBJ1-1, with no clear D. The CDR3 length is 18 residues. The germline gives CDR1 SGHTS, CDR2 YDEGEE. The CDR3 reads CASSSSDTLRVSNTEASF. The CDR3 coding sequence is TGTGCCAGCAGCTCCTCAGACACCCTGAGAGTTTCGAACACTGAAGCTTCCTTT.

This clonotype was picked up many times. V usage is TRBV7-9 and J usage is TRBJ2-4, with TRBD2 matching over 7 bases. This CDR3 is built from 17 residues. J lost 1 base, V lost 1 base, and 7 bases had no gene match. CDR1 and CDR2 (germline): SEHNR, FQNEAQ (reference sequence). The CDR3 spells CASSLGLGGTAKNIQYF. Here the CDR3 DNA reads TGTGCCAGCAGCTTAGGGTTGGGGGGGACCGCCAAAAACATTCAGTACTTC.

The chain couples TRBV28 to TRBJ2-5, with D possibly matching TRBD1 (6 bases). The CDR3 contains 13 residues. The V gene lost 11 bases and the J gene lost 4 bases, with 17 bases spanning the gap. CDR1 and CDR2 (germline): MDHEN, SYDVKM. The CDR3: CAYRKQGPETQYF. The CDR3 DNA is TGTGCCTACAGAAAACAGGGTCCAGAGACCCAGTACTTC.

The chain couples TRBV29-1 to TRBJ2-1; D not certain. CDR3 size: 11 residues. CDR1 and CDR2 (germline): SQVTM, ANQGSEA. In DNA, the CDR3 is TGCAGTCTCTCCCTAACCGATGAGCAGTTCTTC. The encoded protein is CSLSLTDEQFF.

On this clonotype itself: A much larger clonotype is one base distant, so this may be a read error. The genes are TRBV29-1 and TRBJ2-1, with D perhaps TRBD2 (6 bases). CDR1 and CDR2 from the germline V gene are SQVTM and ANQGSEA. The CDR3 consists of 14 residues. CDR3 region: CGHRISGDCNEQFF. The CDR3 DNA reads as TGCGGTCACCGTATTAGCGGAGACTGCAATGAGCAGTTCTTC.

Remarks on this clonotype: Germline is not matched at one junction end, which may reflect a read error. The chain has TRBV4-1 and TRBJ2-7; D is uncertain. This CDR3 has 14 residues. CDR1 and CDR2 from the germline V gene are MGHRA and YSYEKL. The CDR3 DNA reads TGCGCCAGCTGTCTAAATGACAAGTCCTACGGGCAGTACTTC. Its protein product is CASCLNDKSYGQYF.

This clonotype was seen just once. A read error may account for a junction end that differs from germline. The chain recombines TRBV5-1 with TRBJ2-1, with 7 nucleotides matching TRBD2. The CDR3 sequence is 19 residues long. Germline V gene sequence: CDR1 SGHRS, CDR2 YFSETQ. This CDR3 reads CASSLVSWEGRHLYNDQFF. The CDR3 DNA sequence: TGCGCCAGCAGCTTGGTTTCTTGGGAGGGGCGTCACCTCTACAATGACCAGTTCTTC.

This clonotype was seen a single time. Because the CDR3 is missing its conserved closing phenylalanine or tryptophan, this is likely a read error. This chain uses TRBV5-1 with TRBJ2-1; 8 bases align to TRBD1. There are 17 residues in the CDR3. The germline CDR1 and CDR2 sequences are SGHRS and YFSETQ. The CDR3 loop is CASSPGQGVGLNNGQFS. The CDR3 nucleotides read TGCGCCAGCAGCCCCGGACAGGGAGTGGGGCTGAACAATGGGCAGTTCTCC.

The rearrangement links TRBV29-1 to TRBJ2-5, with D tentatively TRBD1 (5 bases). The CDR3 runs 12 residues. Trimming stripped 7 bases from V and 5 bases from J, with 14 bases between. Germline lookup yields CDR1 SQVTM and CDR2 ANQGSEA. CDR3 bases: TGCAGCGCTCCACTGGACATGGAGACCCAGTACTTC. It is translated as CSAPLDMETQYF.

Points on this clonotype: One end of the junction varies from germline; a read error may be responsible. The chain employs TRBV6-6 and TRBJ2-7; 7 bases are shared with TRBD1. This CDR3 is 15 amino acids long. Germline V gene data show CDR1 as MNHNY and CDR2 as SVGAGI (reference sequence). The CDR3 sequence is CASSPRQGPFYKQYF. The CDR3 DNA sequence: TGTGCCAGCAGTCCGCGACAGGGACCGTTCTACAAGCAATACTTC.

A word on this clonotype: A read error may account for a junction end that differs from germline. The chain couples TRBV6-6 to TRBJ1-5, with 9 nucleotides matching TRBD1. Germline CDR1 reads MNHNY; CDR2 reads SVGAGI (reference sequence). This CDR3 comprises 18 residues. CDR3 sequence (DNA): TGTGCCAGCAGTTACTTCGATCCGACAGGGGGGATAAATCAGTCCCAGCATTTT. Translation: CASSYFDPTGGINQSQHF.

V usage is TRBV6-2 or TRBV6-3 and J usage is TRBJ2-5, with a tentative D call TRBD2 (6 bases). The germline V gene encodes CDR1 MNHEY and CDR2 SVGEGT. Deletions cut 5 bases from V and 5 bases from J, with 18 bases between. The CDR3 loop spans 15 amino acids. The CDR3 bases are TGTGCCAGCAGTGGTCTAGCGAGAGAGGACGAGACCCAGTACTTC. Its translation: CASSGLAREDETQYF.